This T cell receptor beta chain came from a study of blood T cells in healthy people across ages. Study findings and constraints: Donors of long life had a larger count of naive CD4+ cells and greater diversity than aged donors.

A second about 7 to 11 cycle PCR used barcoded and J-beta primers. A template-switch adaptor with 12 random nucleotides tagged each cDNA molecule. Via MiXCR, TCRdb re-called the 5' RACE reads, giving one row per CDR3 protein. The sample shows around 790,000 distinct CDR3 sequences, approximately 48% of them seen only once. Judged by abundance, this clonotype is medium-sized. The antigen remains unidentified. V gave up 5 bases and J gave up 2 bases; unmatched junction bases: 7. This CDR3 is 15 amino acids long. Per germline, CDR1 PRHDT and CDR2 FYEKMQ (reference sequence). The chain uses TRBV13 and TRBJ2-5; TRBD2 aligns across 8 bases. Sequencing used blood. The receptor's source is a man between 60 and 75 years old in good health. Here the CDR3 reads CASSLRVAGQETQYF. The DNA of the CDR3 is TGTGCCAGCAGCCTGCGGGTAGCGGGACAAGAGACCCAGTACTTC.